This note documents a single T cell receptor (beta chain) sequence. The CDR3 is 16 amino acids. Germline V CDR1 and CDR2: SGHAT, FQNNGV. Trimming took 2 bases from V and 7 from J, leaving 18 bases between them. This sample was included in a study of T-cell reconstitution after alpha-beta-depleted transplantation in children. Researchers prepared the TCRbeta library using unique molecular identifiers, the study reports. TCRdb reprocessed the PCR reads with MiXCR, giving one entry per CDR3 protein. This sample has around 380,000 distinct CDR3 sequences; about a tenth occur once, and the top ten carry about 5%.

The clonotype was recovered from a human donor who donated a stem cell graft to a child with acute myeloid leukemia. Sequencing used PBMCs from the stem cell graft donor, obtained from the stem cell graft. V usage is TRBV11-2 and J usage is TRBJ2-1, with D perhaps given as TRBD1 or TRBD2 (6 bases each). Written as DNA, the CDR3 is TGTGCCAGCAGCTTAAGGGGGTGGGGGGCCGATAATGAGCAGTTCTTC. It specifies CASSLRGWGADNEQFF. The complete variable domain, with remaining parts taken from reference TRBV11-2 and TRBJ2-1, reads EAGVAQSPRYKIIEKRQSVAFWCNPISGHATLYWYQQILGQGPKLLIQFQNNGVVDDSQLPKDRFSAERLKGVDSTLKIQPAKLEDSAVYLCASSLRGWGADNEQFFGPGTRLTVL.